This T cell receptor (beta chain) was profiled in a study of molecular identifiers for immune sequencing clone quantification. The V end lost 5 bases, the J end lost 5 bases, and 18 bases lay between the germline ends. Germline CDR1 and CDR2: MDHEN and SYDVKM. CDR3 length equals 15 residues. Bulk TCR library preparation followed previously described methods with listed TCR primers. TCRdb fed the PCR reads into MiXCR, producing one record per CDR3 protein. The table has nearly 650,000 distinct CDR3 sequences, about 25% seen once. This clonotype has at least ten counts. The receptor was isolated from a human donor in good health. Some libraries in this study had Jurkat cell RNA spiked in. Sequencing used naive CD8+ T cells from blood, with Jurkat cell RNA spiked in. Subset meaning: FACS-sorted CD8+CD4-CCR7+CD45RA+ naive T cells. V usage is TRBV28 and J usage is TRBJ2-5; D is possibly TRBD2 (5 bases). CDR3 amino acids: CASSPRTGPGETQYF. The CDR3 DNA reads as TGTGCCAGCAGTCCTCGCACCGGACCGGGGGAGACCCAGTACTTC.